Below are 9 T cell receptor beta chains sequenced from a single sample in a study of long-term antiretroviral therapy in people with HIV. Sequencing used immunoSEQ v3.0 at survey level. The repertoire was sequenced with immunoSEQ multiplex PCR; TCRdb's copy has only in-frame clones and lacks some. The sample carries 25,000 to 35,000 clones, approximately 80% recorded once. Sequences were derived from unsorted PBMCs, sampled 2.7 to 2.9 years after starting antiretroviral therapy. The source of these receptors is a young man with HIV.

The rearrangement joins TRBV19 to TRBJ1-5; no definite D call. Per the germline V gene, CDR1 is LNHDA and CDR2 is SQIVND (reference sequence). Trimming stripped 7 bases from V and 7 bases from J, with 17 bases between. The CDR3 runs to 14 residues. CDR3 residues: CASTKDGFGQPQHF. The CDR3 nucleotides read TGTGCCAGTACCAAGGACGGATTCGGGCAGCCCCAGCATTTT.

The chain couples TRBV29-1 to TRBJ2-7; TRBD1 agrees at 8 bases. The germline CDR1 and CDR2 sequences are SQVTM and ANQGSEA. After removal of 7 bases from V and 3 bases from J, the junction contained 8 bases not matched to a gene. CDR3 size: 13 residues. The CDR3 DNA is TGCAGCGCCACCACAGGGGGGAGCTACGAGCAGTACTTC. The encoded protein is CSATTGGSYEQYF.

In this sample, this clone turned up a few times. J is TRBJ2-7 and V is TRBV7-6; 8 nucleotides agree with TRBD2. CDR1 is SGHVS and CDR2 is FNYEAQ in the germline V gene. The CDR3 runs 14 residues. V lost 5 bases to trimming and J lost 4 bases; unmatched junction nucleotides: 7. The CDR3 DNA reads as TGTGCCAGCAGCGGCTCAACTAGCGGATACGAGCAGTACTTC. Translated, it gives CASSGSTSGYEQYF.

V is TRBV14 and J is TRBJ2-1; 7 nucleotides align to TRBD1. The CDR3 is 15 amino acids. Germline trimming cut 0 bases from V and 5 bases from J; bases unmatched to any gene: 4. Per the germline V gene, CDR1 is SGHDN and CDR2 is FVKESK. The CDR3 DNA reads TGTGCCAGCAGCCAAGATGGGGACAGAAACAATGAGCAGTTCTTC. Residues: CASSQDGDRNNEQFF. Filled out from reference TRBV14 and TRBJ2-1, the complete variable domain reads EAGVTQFPSHSVIEKGQTVTLRCDPISGHDNLYWYRRVMGKEIKFLLHFVKESKQDESGMPNNRFLAERTGGTYSTLKVQPAELEDSGVYFCASSQDGDRNNEQFFGPGTRLTVL.

The rearrangement uses TRBV10-3 and TRBJ2-1; 7 bases map to TRBD1. The CDR3 is 14 residues long. Unmatched junction bases numbered 3, after V lost 0 bases and J lost 7 bases. Per germline, CDR1 ENHRY and CDR2 SYGVKD. The CDR3 loop is CAISESMTGNEQFF. Here the CDR3 DNA reads TGTGCCATCAGTGAGTCGATGACAGGGAATGAGCAGTTCTTC.

J is TRBJ2-2 and V is TRBV9, with D unresolved. Trimming took off 7 bases at V and 7 bases at J, with 8 bases between the two ends. Looked up from germline, CDR1 is SGDLS and CDR2 is YYNGEE. The CDR3 has 11 residues. CDR3 sequence (DNA): TGTGCCAGCTCGTTTAACGGGGAGCTGTTTTTT. Translated: CASSFNGELFF. Variable domain in full (rest from reference TRBV9 and TRBJ2-2): DSGVTQTPKHLITATGQRVTLRCSPRSGDLSVYWYQQSLDQGLQFLIQYYNGEERAKGNILERFSAQQFPDLHSELNLSSLELGDSALYFCASSFNGELFFGEGSRLTVL.

This chain joins TRBV6-6 and TRBJ2-7, with unresolved D. Germline lookup yields CDR1 MNHNY and CDR2 SVGAGI (reference sequence). Trimming pared 0 bases from V and 3 bases from J, leaving 6 bases between. The CDR3 runs 13 residues. The CDR3 reads CASSYSTSYEQYF. The CDR3 nucleotides are TGTGCCAGCAGTTACTCGACGAGCTACGAGCAGTACTTC.

The rearrangement joins TRBV11-2 to TRBJ2-3, with D hard to call. Germline loops: CDR1 SGHAT, CDR2 FQNNGV. This CDR3 comprises 14 residues. V was clipped by 0 bases and J by 2 bases, with 6 bases between them. DNA of the CDR3: TGTGCCAGCAGCTTAGAAGGCGCCACAGATACGCAGTATTTT. It codes for CASSLEGATDTQYF.

The chain carries TRBV7-8 and TRBJ1-2; D gene unclear. The CDR3 covers 15 residues. CDR1 and CDR2 (germline): SGHVS, FQNEAQ. Deletions cut 5 bases from V and 6 bases from J, with 19 bases between. DNA for the CDR3: TGTGCCAGCAGCCCTCGTGGAGGCGGACTAGATGGCTACACCTTC. It specifies CASSPRGGGLDGYTF.